This T cell receptor beta chain was captured by sequencing in a study of response to subunit inactivated influenza vaccine. CDR1 is SQVTM, CDR2 ANQGSEA, per germline. The length of the CDR3 is 14 residues. J was trimmed by 5 bases and V by 6 bases; bases with no gene match: 4. TCRdb used MiXCR to reprocess the RT-PCR reads, holding one entry per CDR3 protein. The data show fewer than 600,000 distinct CDR3 sequences, with approximately 7.2% seen just once and about an eighth held by the top ten. Findings and limits, study-wide: There was a suggestion from the authors that each seasonal influenza vaccination recruits few new T cells.

Ten or more counts support this clonotype. The antigen is undetermined. The clonotype was recovered from a man between 50 and 69 years old who received an inactivated influenza vaccine. The chain has TRBV29-1 and TRBJ2-1; 13 bases fit TRBD2. Material: PBMCs from blood, obtained roughly 24 months after vaccination. CDR3 nucleotide sequence: TGCAGCGTGTCGGGACTAGCGGGGAACAATGAGCAGTTCTTC. Its protein is CSVSGLAGNNEQFF.